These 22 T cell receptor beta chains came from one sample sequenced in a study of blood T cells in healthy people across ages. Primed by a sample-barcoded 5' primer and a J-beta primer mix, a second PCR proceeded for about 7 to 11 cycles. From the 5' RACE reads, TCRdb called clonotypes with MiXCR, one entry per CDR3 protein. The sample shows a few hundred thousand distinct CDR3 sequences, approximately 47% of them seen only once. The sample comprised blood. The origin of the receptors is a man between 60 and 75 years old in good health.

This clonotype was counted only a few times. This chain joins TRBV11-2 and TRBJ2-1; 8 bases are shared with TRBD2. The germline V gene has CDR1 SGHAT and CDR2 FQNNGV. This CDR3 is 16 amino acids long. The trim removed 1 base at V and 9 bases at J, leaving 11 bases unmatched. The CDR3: CASSLVHGGARSEQFF. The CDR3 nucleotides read TGTGCCAGCAGCTTAGTTCACGGGGGGGCCCGGTCTGAGCAGTTCTTC.

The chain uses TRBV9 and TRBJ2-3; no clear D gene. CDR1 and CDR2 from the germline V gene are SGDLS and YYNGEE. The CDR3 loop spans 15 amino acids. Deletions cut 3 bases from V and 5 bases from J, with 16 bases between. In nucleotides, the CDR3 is TGTGCCAGCAGCGCCCTATCCCGCCAATTAGATACGCAGTATTTT. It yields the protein CASSALSRQLDTQYF.

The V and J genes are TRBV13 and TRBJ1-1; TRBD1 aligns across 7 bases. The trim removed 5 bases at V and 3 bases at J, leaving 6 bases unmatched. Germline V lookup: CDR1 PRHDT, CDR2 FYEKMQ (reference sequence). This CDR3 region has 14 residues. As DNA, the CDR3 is TGTGCCAGCAGCAACCGGGACAGTTACACTGAAGCTTTCTTT. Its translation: CASSNRDSYTEAFF.

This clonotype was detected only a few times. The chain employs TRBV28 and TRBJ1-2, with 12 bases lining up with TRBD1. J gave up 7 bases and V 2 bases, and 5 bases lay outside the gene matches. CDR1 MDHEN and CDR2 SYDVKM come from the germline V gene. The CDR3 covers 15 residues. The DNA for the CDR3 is TGTGCCAGCAGTTTACTGGGACAGGGGGCGAGTGGCTACACCTTC. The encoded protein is CASSLLGQGASGYTF.

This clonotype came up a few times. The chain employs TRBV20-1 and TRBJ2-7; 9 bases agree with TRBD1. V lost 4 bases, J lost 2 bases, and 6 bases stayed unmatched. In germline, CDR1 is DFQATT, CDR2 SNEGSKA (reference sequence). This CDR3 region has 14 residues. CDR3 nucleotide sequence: TGCAGTGCTACTCCGGGACAGGGCCCCTACGAGCAGTACTTC. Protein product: CSATPGQGPYEQYF.

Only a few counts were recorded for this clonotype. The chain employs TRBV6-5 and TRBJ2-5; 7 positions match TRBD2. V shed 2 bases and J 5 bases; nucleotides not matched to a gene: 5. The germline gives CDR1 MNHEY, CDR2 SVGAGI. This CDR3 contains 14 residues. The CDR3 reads CASSYRQGGETQYF. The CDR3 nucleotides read TGTGCCAGCAGTTACCGGCAGGGAGGGGAGACCCAGTACTTC.

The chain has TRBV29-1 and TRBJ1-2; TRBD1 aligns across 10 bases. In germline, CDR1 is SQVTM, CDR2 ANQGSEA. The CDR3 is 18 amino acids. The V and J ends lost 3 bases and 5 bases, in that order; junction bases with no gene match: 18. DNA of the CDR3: TGCAGCGTTGATTTTGCGACAGGGGGCGGACACCTTAAATATGGCTACACCTTC. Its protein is CSVDFATGGGHLKYGYTF. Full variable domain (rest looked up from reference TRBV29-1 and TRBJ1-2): SAVISQKPSRDICQRGTSLTIQCQVDSQVTMMFWYRQQPGQSLTLIATANQGSEATYESGFVIDKFPISRPNLTFSTLTVSNMSPEDSSIYLCSVDFATGGGHLKYGYTFGSGTRLTVV.

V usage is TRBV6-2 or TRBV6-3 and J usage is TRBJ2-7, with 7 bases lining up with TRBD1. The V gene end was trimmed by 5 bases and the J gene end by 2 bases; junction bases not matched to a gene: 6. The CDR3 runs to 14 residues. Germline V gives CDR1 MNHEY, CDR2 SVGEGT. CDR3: CASSPTGRTYEQYF. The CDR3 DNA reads TGTGCCAGCAGTCCGACAGGGCGGACCTACGAGCAGTACTTC.

DNA for the CDR3: TGCAGTGCTAGAGCTGGAGGCCCCGCCAAAAACATTCAGTACTTC. It is translated as CSARAGGPAKNIQYF. This chain uses TRBV20-1 with TRBJ2-4; D perhaps matches TRBD2 (5 bases). V was pared by 1 base and J by 1 base, with 11 bases between. From germline, CDR1 is DFQATT and CDR2 SNEGSKA (reference sequence). The CDR3 is 15 residues long.

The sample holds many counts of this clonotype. CDR3 sequence: CASSAFLYEQYF. DNA for the CDR3: TGTGCCAGCAGCGCCTTCCTCTACGAGCAGTACTTC. This chain joins TRBV9 and TRBJ2-7; unclear D gene. The CDR3 runs to 12 residues. CDR1 is SGDLS, CDR2 YYNGEE, per germline. The V and J ends lost 3 bases and 3 bases respectively, with 7 bases between them.

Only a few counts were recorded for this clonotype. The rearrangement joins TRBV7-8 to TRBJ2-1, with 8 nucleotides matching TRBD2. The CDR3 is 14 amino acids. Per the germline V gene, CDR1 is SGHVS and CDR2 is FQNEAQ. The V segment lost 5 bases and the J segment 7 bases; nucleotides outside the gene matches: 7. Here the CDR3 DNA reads TGTGCCAGCAGCCACGGGGGGGCGAGGAATGAGCAGTTCTTC. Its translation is CASSHGGARNEQFF.

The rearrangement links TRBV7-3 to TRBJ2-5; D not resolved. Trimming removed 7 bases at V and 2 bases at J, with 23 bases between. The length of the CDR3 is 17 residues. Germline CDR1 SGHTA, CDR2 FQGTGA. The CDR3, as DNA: TGTGCCAGCACCGCCCAAATTAGGGCAGGTGAACAAGAGACCCAGTACTTC. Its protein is CASTAQIRAGEQETQYF. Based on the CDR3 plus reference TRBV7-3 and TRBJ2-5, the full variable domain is GAGVSQTPSNKVTEKGKYVELRCDPISGHTALYWYRQSLGQGPEFLIYFQGTGAADDSGLPNDRFFAVRPEGSVSTLKIQRTERGDSAVYLCASTAQIRAGEQETQYFGPGTRLLVL.

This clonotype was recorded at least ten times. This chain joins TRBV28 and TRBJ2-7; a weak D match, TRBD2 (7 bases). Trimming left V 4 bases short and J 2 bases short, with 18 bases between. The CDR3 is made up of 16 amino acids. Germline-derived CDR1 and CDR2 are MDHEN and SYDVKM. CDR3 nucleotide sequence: TGTGCCAGCAGTTCCGCGGGGGCCAGGGAGACCTACGAGCAGTACTTC. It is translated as CASSSAGARETYEQYF.

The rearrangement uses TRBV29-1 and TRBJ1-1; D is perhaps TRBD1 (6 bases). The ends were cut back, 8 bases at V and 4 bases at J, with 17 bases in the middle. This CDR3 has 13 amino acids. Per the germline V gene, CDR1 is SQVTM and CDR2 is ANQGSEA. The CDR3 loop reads CSPQQTGPTEAFF. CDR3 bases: TGCAGCCCCCAACAGACAGGACCCACTGAAGCTTTCTTT.

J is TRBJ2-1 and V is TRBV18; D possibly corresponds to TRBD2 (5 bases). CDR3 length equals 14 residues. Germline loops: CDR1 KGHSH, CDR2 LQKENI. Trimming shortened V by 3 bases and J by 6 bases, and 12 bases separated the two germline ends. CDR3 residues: CASSPSRRFNEQFF. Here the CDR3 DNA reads TGTGCCAGCTCACCTTCCAGGAGGTTCAATGAGCAGTTCTTC.

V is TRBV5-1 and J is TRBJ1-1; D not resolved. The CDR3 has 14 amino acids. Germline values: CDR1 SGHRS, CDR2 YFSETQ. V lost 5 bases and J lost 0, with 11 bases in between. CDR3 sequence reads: CASRRAGVNTEAFF. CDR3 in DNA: TGCGCCAGCAGGAGGGCGGGAGTGAACACTGAAGCTTTCTTT.

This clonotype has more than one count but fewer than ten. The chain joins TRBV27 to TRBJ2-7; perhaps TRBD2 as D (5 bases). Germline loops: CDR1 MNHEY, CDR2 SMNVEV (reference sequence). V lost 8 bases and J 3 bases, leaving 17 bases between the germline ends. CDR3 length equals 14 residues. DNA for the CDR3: TGTGCCAGCTCAACCCGGGATCCTCGCTACGAGCAGTACTTC. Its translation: CASSTRDPRYEQYF.

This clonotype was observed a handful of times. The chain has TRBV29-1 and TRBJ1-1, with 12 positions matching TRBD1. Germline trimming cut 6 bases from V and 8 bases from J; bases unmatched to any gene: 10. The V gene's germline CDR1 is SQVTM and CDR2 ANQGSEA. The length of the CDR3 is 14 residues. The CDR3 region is CSVAFGTGGLEAFF. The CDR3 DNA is TGCAGCGTCGCCTTTGGGACAGGGGGCTTGGAAGCTTTCTTT.

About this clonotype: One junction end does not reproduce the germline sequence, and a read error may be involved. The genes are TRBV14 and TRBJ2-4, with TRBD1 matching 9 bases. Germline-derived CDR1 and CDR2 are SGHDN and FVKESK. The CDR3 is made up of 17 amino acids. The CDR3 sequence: CASGHTGGASSKNIQYF. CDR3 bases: TGTGCCAGCGGCCATACAGGGGGCGCATCTTCCAAAAACATTCAGTACTTC.

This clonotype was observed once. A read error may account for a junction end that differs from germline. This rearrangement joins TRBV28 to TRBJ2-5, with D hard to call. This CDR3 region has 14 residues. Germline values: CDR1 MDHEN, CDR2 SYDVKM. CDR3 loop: CASSWGDSRKTEYF. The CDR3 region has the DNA TGTGCCAGCAGTTGGGGTGATTCGCGGAAGACCGAGTACTTC.

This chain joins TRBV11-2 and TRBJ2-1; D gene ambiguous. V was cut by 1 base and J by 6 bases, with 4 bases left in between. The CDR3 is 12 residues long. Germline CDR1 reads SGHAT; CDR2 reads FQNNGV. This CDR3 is CASSLATNEQFF. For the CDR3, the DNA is TGTGCCAGCAGCTTAGCCACCAATGAGCAGTTCTTC.

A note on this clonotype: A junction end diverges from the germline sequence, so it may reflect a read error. The CDR3 loop is CAFQTGDAQYF. The CDR3 DNA follows: TGCGCCTTCCAGACCGGGGATGCGCAGTATTTT. The rearrangement uses TRBV10-3 and TRBJ2-3; D is perhaps TRBD2 (5 bases). The CDR3 is 11 amino acids. Germline CDR1 reads ENHRY; CDR2 reads SYGVKD.